This TCR beta chain was obtained from a study of blood T cell repertoires in COVID-19 (dated by TCRdb to about 2020). General notes on the study: The collaborator samples originated in the United States, Italy and Spain and spanned the acute and convalescent phases of COVID-19. Subjects who had been exposed to COVID-19, were actively infected with it, or had recovered from it provided the deeply sampled blood TCRbeta repertoires that made up the dataset. HLA class I and class II types, where available, came from metadata supplied by the sample provider rather than from assay-based typing. Nearly every sample came with metadata listing a de-identified subject ID, COVID-19 status, age in years and sex. The repertoires were released in a freely available public database intended as a resource for research on the immune response to SARS-CoV-2. The material from the prospective study consisted of cDNA or gDNA derived from T cells, B-cell-depleted T cells, or PBMCs. Samples were obtained from the ongoing ImmuneRACE study (first 160 participants) and from over 1,000 subjects provided by 6 global collaborators. What the research found in general, with its limitations: The amount of clinical and demographic metadata varied by source and participant and was provided uncurated.

This clone was observed a few times. No cognate antigen has been identified for it. There are no base qualities to consult, and no much larger clone falls within one base. Whole blood was collected in K2EDTA tubes by collaborating institutions according to the institutions' own protocols. For TCRbeta analysis, collaborator samples were shipped as frozen whole blood, as isolated PBMCs, or as DNA extracted from either sample type. Sequences SGHAT (CDR1) and FQNNGV (CDR2) are obtained from the germline V gene. The cysteine opens and the phenylalanine closes a CDR3 of 12 amino acids. Left in the record is the CDR3 DNA by itself, 36 bases read in frame from the first base. V loses 0 bases, J loses 8 bases, and the germline ends lie 7 bases apart. TCRbeta CDR3 regions were amplified from genomic DNA using the immunoSEQ Assay, a bias-controlled multiplex PCR. The source study handled its data this way. Nucleated cell counts per sample were estimated from amplification of reference gene primers within the assay. To quantify the absolute abundance of each unique TCRbeta CDR3 rearrangement, sequence reads were collapsed and filtered. Productive Simpson clonality was computed per sample as the square root of Simpson's diversity index over productive rearrangements. Held by TCRdb, this immuneACCESS table contains in-frame sequences only and omits some clones. Under half of the omission traces to an unresolved V gene where checked; the cause of the rest is unknown. V, J and clone size are taken as reported in that table, and D and trimming were inferred from the DNA itself. The sample table holds roughly 50,000 clones, of which roughly 81% were seen once. The top ten constitute around 5.3% of the sample.

Recombination connected TRBV11-2 to TRBJ1-2; no D segment can be confidently identified. The TCR sequence derives from a woman aged 60-75 years with acute or convalescent COVID-19. The sequenced sample consisted of peripheral blood. The CDR3 loop reads CASSLETRGYTF. The nucleotides read TGTGCCAGCAGCTTAGAAACGCGGGGCTACACCTTC.